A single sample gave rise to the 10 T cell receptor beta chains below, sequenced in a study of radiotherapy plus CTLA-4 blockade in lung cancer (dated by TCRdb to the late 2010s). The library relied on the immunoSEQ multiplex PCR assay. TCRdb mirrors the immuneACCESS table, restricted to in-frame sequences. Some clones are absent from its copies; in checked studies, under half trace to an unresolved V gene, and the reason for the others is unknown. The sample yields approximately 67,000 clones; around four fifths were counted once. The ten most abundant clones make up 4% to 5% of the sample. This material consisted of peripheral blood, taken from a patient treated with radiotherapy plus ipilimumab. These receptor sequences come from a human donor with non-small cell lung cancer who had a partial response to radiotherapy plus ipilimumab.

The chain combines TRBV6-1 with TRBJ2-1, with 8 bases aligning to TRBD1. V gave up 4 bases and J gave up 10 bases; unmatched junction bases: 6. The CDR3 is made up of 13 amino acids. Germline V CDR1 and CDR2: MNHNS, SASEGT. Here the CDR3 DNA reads TGTGCCAGCAGTGCACGACAGGGGAGCGAGCAGTTCTTC. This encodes CASSARQGSEQFF.

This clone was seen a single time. The DNA for the CDR3 is TGTGCCAGTAGTATAGCGGCTTACTATATCTCCACCGGGGAGCTGTTTTTT. Protein product: CASSIAAYYISTGELFF. V and J are TRBV19 and TRBJ2-2; D remains ambiguous. The CDR3 loop spans 17 amino acids. The germline V and J ends were trimmed by 1 base and 4 bases, with 16 bases remaining between them. The germline CDR1 and CDR2 sequences are LNHDA and SQIVND (reference sequence).

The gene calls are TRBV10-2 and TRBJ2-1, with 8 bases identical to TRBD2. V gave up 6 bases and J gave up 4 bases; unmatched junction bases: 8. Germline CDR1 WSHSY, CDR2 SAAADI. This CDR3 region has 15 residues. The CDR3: CASRSGRVDYNEQFF. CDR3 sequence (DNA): TGCGCCAGCAGGAGCGGGAGAGTAGATTACAATGAGCAGTTCTTC.

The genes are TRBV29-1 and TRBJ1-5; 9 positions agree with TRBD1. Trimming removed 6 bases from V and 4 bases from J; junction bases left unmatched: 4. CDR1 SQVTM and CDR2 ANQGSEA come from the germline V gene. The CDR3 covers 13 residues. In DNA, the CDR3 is TGCAGCGTGGGGACAGGGACGAATCAGCCCCAGCATTTT. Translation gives CSVGTGTNQPQHF.

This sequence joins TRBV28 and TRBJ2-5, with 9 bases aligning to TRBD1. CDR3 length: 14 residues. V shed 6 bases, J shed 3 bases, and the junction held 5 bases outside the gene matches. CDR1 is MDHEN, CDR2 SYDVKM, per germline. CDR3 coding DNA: TGTGCCAGCAGGCTACAGGGGGCGGAAGAGACCCAGTACTTC. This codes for CASRLQGAEETQYF.

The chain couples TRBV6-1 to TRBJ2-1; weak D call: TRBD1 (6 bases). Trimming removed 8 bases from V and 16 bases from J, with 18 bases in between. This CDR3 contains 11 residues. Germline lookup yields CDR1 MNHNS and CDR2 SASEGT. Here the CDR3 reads CASFETGFPFF. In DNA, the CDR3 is TGTGCCAGCTTCGAGACAGGTTTTCCATTCTTC.

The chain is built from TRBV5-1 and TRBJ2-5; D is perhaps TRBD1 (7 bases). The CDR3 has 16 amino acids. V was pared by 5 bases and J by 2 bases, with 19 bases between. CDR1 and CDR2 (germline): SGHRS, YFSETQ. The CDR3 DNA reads TGCGCCAGCAGTCCACCGACAGGGACTTTGCAAGAGACCCAGTACTTC. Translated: CASSPPTGTLQETQYF.

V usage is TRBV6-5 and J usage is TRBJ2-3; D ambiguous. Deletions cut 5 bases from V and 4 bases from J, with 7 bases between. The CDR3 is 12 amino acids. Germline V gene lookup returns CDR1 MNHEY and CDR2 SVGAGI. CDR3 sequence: CASSVFADTQYF. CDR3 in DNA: TGTGCCAGCAGTGTCTTCGCAGATACGCAGTATTTT.

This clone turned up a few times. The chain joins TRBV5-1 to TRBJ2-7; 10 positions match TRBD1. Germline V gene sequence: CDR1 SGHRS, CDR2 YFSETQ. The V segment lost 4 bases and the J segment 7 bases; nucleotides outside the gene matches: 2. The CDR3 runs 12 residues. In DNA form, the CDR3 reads TGCGCCAGCAGCATGGACAGGGGGGAGCAGTACTTC. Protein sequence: CASSMDRGEQYF.

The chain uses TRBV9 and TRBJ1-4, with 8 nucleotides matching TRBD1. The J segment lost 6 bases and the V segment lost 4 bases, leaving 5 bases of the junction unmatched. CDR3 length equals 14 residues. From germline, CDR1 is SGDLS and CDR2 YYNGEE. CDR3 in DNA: TGTGCCAGCAGCACACCAGGGGGCGATGAAAAACTGTTTTTT. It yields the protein CASSTPGGDEKLFF.